The sequence of this T cell receptor beta chain was determined in a study of T cell changes during pregnancy in multiple sclerosis. Only one count was recorded for this clone. The protocol was immunoSEQ multiplex PCR, while the TCRdb copy is restricted to in-frame clones and leaves out a portion. The sample holds around 100,000 clones; 91% are singletons and the top ten take roughly 3.5%. This CDR3 region has 14 residues. Trimming pared 4 bases from V and 3 bases from J, leaving 14 bases between. Germline V CDR1 and CDR2: SGHRS, YFSETQ. The origin of this receptor is a female donor with multiple sclerosis, enrolled in a pregnancy study. Sequences were derived from peripheral blood, sampled after pregnancy. The chain links TRBV5-1 to TRBJ2-7, with a weak D call TRBD1 (5 bases). CDR3 sequence reads: CASSLAGLLYEQYF. DNA of the CDR3: TGCGCCAGCAGCCTGGCAGGGCTACTCTACGAGCAGTACTTC.